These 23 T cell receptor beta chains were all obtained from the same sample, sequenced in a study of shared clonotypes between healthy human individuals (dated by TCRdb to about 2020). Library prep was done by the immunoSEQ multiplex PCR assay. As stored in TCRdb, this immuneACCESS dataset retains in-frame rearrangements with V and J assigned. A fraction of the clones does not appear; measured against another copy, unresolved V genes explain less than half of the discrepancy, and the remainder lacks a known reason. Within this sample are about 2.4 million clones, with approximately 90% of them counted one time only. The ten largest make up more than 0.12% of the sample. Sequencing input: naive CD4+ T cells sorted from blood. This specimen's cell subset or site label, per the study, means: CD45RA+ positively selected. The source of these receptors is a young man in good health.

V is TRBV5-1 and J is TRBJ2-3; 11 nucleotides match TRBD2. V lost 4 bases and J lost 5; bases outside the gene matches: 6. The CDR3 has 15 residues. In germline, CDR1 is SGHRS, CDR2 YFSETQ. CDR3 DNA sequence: TGCGCCAGCAGCACCCCTAGCGGGGGGAGAGATACGCAGTATTTT. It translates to CASSTPSGGRDTQYF.

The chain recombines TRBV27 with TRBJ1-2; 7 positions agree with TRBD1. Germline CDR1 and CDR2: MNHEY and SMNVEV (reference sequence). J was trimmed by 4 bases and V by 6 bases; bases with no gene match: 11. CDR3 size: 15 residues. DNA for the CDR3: TGTGCCAGCAGAGCTGCCGGGACAGCTTCCTATGGCTACACCTTC. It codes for CASRAAGTASYGYTF.

The CDR3 sequence: CASSSRGQVNAYAKLFF. CDR3 nucleotides: TGTGCCAGTAGTTCCCGGGGACAGGTAAACGCGTACGCAAAACTGTTTTTT. The V call is TRBV19, the J call TRBJ1-4; the match to TRBD1 covers 8 bases. The CDR3 has 17 residues. The germline V gene has CDR1 LNHDA and CDR2 SQIVND (reference sequence). V lost 5 bases to trimming and J lost 10 bases; unmatched junction nucleotides: 18. Full variable domain (missing parts from reference TRBV19 and TRBJ1-4): DGGITQSPKYLFRKEGQNVTLSCEQNLNHDAMYWYRQDPGQGLRLIYYSQIVNDFQKGDIAEGYSVSREKKESFPLTVTSAQKNPTAFYLCASSSRGQVNAYAKLFFGSGTQLSVL.

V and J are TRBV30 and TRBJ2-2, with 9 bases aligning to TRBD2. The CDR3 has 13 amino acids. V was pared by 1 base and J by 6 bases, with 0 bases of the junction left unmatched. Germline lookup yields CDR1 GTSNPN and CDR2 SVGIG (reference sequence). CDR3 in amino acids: CAWSGTSAGELFF. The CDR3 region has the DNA TGTGCCTGGAGTGGGACTAGCGCCGGGGAGCTGTTTTTT.

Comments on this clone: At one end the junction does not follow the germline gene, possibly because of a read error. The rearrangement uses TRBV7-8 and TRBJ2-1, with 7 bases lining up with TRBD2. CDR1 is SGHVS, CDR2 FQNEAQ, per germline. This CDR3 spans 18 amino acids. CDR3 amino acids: CASSLAWSRDYSDNEQFF. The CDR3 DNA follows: TGTGCCAGCAGCTTAGCGTGGAGCCGGGACTACTCCGACAATGAGCAGTTCTTC.

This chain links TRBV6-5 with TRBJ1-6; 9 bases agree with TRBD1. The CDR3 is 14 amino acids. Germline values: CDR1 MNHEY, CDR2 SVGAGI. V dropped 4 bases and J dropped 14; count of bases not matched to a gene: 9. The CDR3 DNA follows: TGTGCCAGCAGTTCAAAGGACAGGGGCCAGGCCCTCCACTTT. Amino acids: CASSSKDRGQALHF.

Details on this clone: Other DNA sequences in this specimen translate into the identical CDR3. CDR3 bases: TGTGCCAGCAGCGGAACAGGGAATCAGCCCCAGCATTTT. Translated, it gives CASSGTGNQPQHF. The gene calls are TRBV7-2 and TRBJ1-5, with D possibly matching TRBD1 (6 bases). Germline CDR1 reads SGHTA; CDR2 reads FQGNSA. The CDR3 sequence is 13 residues long. Trimming pared 5 bases from V and 4 bases from J, leaving 9 bases between.

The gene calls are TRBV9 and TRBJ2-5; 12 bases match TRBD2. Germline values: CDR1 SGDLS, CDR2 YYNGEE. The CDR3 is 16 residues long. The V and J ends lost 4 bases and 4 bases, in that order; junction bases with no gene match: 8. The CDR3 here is CASSTSLAGGPETQYF. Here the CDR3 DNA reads TGTGCCAGCAGCACGTCCCTAGCGGGGGGGCCAGAGACCCAGTACTTC. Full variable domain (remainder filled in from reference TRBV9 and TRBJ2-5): DSGVTQTPKHLITATGQRVTLRCSPRSGDLSVYWYQQSLDQGLQFLIQYYNGEERAKGNILERFSAQQFPDLHSELNLSSLELGDSALYFCASSTSLAGGPETQYFGPGTRLLVL.

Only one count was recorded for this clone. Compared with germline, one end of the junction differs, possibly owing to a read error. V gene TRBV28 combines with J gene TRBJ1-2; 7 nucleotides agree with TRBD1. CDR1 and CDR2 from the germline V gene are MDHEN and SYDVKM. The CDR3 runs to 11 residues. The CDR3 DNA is TGTGCCAGCAGTACCCCGACAGGGACCTCCTTC. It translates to CASSTPTGTSF.

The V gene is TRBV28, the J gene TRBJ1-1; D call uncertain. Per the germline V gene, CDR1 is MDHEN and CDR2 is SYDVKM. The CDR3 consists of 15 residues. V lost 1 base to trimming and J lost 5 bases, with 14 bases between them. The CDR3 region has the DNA TGTGCCAGCAGTTTATCTAGGGTCGGGAAAACTGAAGCTTTCTTT. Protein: CASSLSRVGKTEAFF.

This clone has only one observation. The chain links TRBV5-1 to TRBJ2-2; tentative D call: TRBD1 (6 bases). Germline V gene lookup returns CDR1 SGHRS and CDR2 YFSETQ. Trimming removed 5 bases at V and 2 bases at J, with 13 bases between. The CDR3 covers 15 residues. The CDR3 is CASRSLGGNTGELFF. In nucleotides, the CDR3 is TGCGCCAGCAGGTCTCTAGGGGGAAACACCGGGGAGCTGTTTTTT.

The CDR3 bases are TGTGCCAGCAGCTTGGACAGAGCCTACGAGCAGTACTTC. It encodes CASSLDRAYEQYF. The chain has TRBV5-5 and TRBJ2-7, with D uncertain. The germline V and J ends were trimmed by 0 bases and 2 bases, with 6 bases remaining between them. This CDR3 has 13 residues. The germline V gene encodes CDR1 SGHKS and CDR2 YYEKEE (reference sequence). The variable domain in full, with the rest retrieved from reference TRBV5-5 and TRBJ2-7, is DAGVTQSPTHLIKTRGQQVTLRCSPISGHKSVSWYQQVLGQGPQFIFQYYEKEERGRGNFPDRFSARQFPNYSSELNVNALLLGDSALYLCASSLDRAYEQYFGPGTRLTVT.

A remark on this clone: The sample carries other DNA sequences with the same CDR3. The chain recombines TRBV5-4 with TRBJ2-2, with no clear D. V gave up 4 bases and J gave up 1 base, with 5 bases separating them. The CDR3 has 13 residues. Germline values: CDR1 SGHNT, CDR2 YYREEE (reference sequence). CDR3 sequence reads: CASSQKNTGELFF. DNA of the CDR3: TGTGCCAGCAGCCAGAAGAACACCGGGGAGCTGTTTTTT.

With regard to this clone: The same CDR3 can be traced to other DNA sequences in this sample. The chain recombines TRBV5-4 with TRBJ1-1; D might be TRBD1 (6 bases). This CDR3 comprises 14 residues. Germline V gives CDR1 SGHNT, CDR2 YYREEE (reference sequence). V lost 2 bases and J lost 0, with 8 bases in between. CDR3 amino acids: CASSLTGMNTEAFF. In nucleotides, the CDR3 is TGTGCCAGCAGCTTAACAGGGATGAACACTGAAGCTTTCTTT.

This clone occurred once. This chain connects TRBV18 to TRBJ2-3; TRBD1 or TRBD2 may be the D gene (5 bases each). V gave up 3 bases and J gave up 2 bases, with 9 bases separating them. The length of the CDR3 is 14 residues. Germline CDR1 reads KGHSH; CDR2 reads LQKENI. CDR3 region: CASSPGRITDTQYF. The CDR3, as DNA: TGTGCCAGCTCACCGGGACGGATCACAGATACGCAGTATTTT. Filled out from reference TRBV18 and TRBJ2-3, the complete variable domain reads NAGVMQNPRHLVRRRGQEARLRCSPMKGHSHVYWYRQLPEEGLKFMVYLQKENIIDESGMPKERFSAEFPKEGPSILRIQQVVRGDSAAYFCASSPGRITDTQYFGPGTRLTVL.

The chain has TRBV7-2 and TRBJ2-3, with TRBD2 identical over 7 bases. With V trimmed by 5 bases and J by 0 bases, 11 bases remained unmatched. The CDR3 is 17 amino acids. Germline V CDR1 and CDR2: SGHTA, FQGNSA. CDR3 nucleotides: TGTGCCAGCAGCCCCAGGCCTAGCGGAATCAGCACAGATACGCAGTATTTT. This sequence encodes CASSPRPSGISTDTQYF. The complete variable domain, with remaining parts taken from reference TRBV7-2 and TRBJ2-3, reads GAGVSQSPSNKVTEKGKDVELRCDPISGHTALYWYRQSLGQGLEFLIYFQGNSAPDKSGLPSDRFSAERTGGSVSTLTIQRTQQEDSAVYLCASSPRPSGISTDTQYFGPGTRLTVL.

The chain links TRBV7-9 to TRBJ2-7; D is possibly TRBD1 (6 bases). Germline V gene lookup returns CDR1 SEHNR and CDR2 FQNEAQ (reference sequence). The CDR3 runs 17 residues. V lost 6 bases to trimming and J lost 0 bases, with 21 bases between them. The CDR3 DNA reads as TGTGCCAGCAGGCCCGCCCCTCGGGACACACACTCCTACGAGCAGTACTTC. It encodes CASRPAPRDTHSYEQYF.

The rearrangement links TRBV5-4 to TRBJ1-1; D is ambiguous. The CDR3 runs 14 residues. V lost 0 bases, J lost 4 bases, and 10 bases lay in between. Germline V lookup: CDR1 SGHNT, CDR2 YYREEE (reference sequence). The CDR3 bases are TGTGCCAGCAGCTTGGGGCCAGGAGCCACTGAAGCTTTCTTT. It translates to CASSLGPGATEAFF.

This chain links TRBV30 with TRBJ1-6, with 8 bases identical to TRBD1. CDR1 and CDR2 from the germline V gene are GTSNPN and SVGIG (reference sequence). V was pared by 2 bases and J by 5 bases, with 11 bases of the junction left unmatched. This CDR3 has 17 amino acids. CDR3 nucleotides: TGTGCCTGGAGTACCAATCGAAGGGACAGGAATAATTCACCCCTCCACTTT. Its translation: CAWSTNRRDRNNSPLHF.

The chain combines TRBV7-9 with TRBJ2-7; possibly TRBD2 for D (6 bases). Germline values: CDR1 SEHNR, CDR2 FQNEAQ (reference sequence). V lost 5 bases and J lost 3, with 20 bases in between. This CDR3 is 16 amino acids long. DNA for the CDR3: TGTGCCAGCAGCCTCTCCCCCGGGACTCCAAGCTACGAGCAGTACTTC. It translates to CASSLSPGTPSYEQYF.

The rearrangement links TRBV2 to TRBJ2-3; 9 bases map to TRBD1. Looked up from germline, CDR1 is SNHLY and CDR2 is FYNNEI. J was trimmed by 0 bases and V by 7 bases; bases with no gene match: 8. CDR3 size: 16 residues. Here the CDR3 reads CASMWTGAASTDTQYF. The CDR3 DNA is TGTGCCAGCATGTGGACAGGGGCCGCTAGCACAGATACGCAGTATTTT. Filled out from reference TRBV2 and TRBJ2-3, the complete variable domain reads EPEVTQTPSHQVTQMGQEVILRCVPISNHLYFYWYRQILGQKVEFLVSFYNNEISEKSEIFDDQFSVERPDGSNFTLKIRSTKLEDSAMYFCASMWTGAASTDTQYFGPGTRLTVL.

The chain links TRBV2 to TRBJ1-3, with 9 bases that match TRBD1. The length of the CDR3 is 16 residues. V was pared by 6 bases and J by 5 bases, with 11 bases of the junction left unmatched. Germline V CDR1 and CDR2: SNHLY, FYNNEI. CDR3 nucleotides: TGTGCCAGCAGCCCCCCGGGACAGGGTTTCAGAAACACCATATATTTT. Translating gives CASSPPGQGFRNTIYF.

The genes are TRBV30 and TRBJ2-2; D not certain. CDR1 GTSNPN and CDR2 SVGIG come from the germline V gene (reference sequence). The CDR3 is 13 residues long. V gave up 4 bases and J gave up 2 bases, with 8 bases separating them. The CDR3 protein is CAWTLENTGELFF. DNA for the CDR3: TGTGCCTGGACCCTAGAAAACACCGGGGAGCTGTTTTTT.